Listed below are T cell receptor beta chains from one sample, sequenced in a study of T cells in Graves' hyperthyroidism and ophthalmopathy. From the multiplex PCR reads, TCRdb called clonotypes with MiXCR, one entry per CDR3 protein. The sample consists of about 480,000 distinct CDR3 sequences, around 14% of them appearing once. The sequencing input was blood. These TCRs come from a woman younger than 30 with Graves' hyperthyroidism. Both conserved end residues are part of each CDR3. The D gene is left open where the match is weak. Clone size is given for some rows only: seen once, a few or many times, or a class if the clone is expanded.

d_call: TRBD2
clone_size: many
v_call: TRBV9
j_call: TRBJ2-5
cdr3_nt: TGTGCCAGCAGCGTGGGGGGGGTCCAAGAGACCCAGTACTTC
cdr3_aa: CASSVGGVQETQYF

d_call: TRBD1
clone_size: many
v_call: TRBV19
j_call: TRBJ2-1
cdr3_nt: TGTGCCAGTAGTATAGGGACAGGGGTCAATGAGCAGTTCTTC
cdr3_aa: CASSIGTGVNEQFF

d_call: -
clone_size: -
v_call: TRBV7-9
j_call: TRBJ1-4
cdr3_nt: TGTGCCAGCAGTGAGGGGGACGCAACTAATGAAAAACTGTTTTTT
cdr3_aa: CASSEGDATNEKLFF

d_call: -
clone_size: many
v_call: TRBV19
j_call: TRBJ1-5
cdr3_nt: TGTGCCAGTAGTGACTACAGGGATGGTACGCCCCAGCATTTT
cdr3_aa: CASSDYRDGTPQHF

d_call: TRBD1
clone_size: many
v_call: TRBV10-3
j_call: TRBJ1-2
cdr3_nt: TGTGCCATCAGACCGGGACAGGGGGGAGATGGCTACACCTTC
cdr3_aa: CAIRPGQGGDGYTF

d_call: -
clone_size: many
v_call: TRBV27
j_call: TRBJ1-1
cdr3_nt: TGTGCCAGCAGCCCAAACACAGGGCGGGAAGCTTTCTTT
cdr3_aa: CASSPNTGREAFF

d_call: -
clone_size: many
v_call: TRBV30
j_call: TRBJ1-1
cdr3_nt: TGTGCCTGGAGAAGCTCTTCAGGATTCATATCCACGAACACTGAAGCTTTCTTT
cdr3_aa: CAWRSSSGFISTNTEAFF

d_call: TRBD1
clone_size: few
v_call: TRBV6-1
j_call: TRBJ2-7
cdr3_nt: TGTGCCAGCGGGACAGCTAGCTCCTACGAGCAGTACTTC
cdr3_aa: CASGTASSYEQYF

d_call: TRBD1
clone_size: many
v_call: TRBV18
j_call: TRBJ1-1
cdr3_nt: TGTGCCAGCTCAAAAGGGGGCAACACTGAAGCTTTCTTT
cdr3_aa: CASSKGGNTEAFF

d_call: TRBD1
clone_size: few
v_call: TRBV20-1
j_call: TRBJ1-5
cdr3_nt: TGCAGTGCTAGAGAACTACAGGGGGTACTACTTCAGCCCCAGCATTTT
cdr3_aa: CSARELQGVLLQPQHF

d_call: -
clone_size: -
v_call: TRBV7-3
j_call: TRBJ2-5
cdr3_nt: TGTGCCAGCAGCCCCAAAGGAGGTTTCGAGGAGACCCAGTACTTC
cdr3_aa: CASSPKGGFEETQYF

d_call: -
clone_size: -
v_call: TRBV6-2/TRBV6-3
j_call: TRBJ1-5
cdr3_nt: TGTGCCAGCAGTTACCCTAGGGGGGAACGAGCTCGGCAGCCCCAGCATTTT
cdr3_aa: CASSYPRGERARQPQHF

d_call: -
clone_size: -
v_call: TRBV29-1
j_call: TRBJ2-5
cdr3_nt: TGCAGCGTTGATCTCGATATACAAGAGACCCAGTACTTC
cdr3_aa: CSVDLDIQETQYF

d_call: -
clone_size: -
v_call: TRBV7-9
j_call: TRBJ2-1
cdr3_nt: TGTGCCAGCAGCTTAGGCAGCGGGCCCTACAATGAGCAGCTCTTC
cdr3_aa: CASSLGSGPYNEQLF

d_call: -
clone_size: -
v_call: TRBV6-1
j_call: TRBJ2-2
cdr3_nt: TGTGCCAGCAGTCGAGAGGGCAACACCGAGGAGCTGTTTTTT
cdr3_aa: CASSREGNTEELFF

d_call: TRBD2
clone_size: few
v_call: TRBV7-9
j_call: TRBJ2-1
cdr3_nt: TGTGCCAGCAGCCCCTCTCACCCCGGGACTAGTAGGAATGAGCAGTTCTTC
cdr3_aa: CASSPSHPGTSRNEQFF

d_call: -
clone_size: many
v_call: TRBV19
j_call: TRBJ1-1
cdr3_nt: TGTGCCAGTAGTATGAGGGGGGGTAACACTGAAGCTTTCTTT
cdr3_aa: CASSMRGGNTEAFF

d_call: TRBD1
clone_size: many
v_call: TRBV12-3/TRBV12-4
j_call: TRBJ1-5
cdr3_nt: TGTGCCAGCAGTTTTTCTCCGGGACAGGGGTATCAGCCCCAGCATTTT
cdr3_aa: CASSFSPGQGYQPQHF